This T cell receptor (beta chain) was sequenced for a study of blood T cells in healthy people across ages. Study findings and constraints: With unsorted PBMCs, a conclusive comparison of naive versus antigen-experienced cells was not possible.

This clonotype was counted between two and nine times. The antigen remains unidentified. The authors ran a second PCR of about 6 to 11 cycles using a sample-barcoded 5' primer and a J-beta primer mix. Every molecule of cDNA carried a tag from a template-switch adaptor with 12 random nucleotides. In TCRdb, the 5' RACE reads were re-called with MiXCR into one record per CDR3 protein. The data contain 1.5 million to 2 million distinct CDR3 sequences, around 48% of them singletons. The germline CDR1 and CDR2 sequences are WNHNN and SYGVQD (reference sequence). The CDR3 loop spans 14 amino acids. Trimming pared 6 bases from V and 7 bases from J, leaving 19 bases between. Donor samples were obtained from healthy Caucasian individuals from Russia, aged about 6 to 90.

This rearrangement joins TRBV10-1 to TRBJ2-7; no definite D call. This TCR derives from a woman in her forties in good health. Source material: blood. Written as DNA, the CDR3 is TGCGCCAGCAGCAAGAAGGACGCACCCGCAGAGCAGTACTTC. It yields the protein CASSKKDAPAEQYF.